These 28 T cell receptor beta chains were all obtained from the same sample, sequenced in a study of human T cells and chemical hapten exposure. The time point denotes: healthy volunteer bleed at 2 weeks. Total RNA was extracted from unfractionated whole blood. TCRdb independently ran MiXCR on the RACE reads; one entry per CDR3 protein. Here the sample spans tens of thousands of distinct CDR3 sequences, around 4.1% being singletons. The sequencing input was whole blood. These TCRs come from a female donor in good health. Some clones in this sample may be carry-over from other donors' samples.

The table lists this clonotype with many counts. V gene TRBV5-6 combines with J gene TRBJ2-3, with D hard to call. Looked up from germline, CDR1 is SGHDT and CDR2 is YYEEEE. The V end was cut by 3 bases, the J end by 10 bases, with 12 bases between. This CDR3 has 12 amino acids. CDR3 amino acids: CASSWSDGAQYF. CDR3 DNA: TGTGCCAGCAGCTGGTCGGACGGAGCGCAGTATTTT.

This clonotype was counted many times. The J gene is TRBJ1-2, the V gene TRBV12-3 or TRBV12-4; maybe TRBD1 (5 bases). V lost 6 bases to trimming and J lost 4 bases, with 15 bases between them. The CDR3 length is 14 residues. CDR3 sequence (DNA): TGTGCCAGCAGGGAACGGGGGACGGCCTATGGCTACACCTTC. This codes for CASRERGTAYGYTF.

This clonotype showed up many times. This chain links TRBV5-1 with TRBJ2-3, with TRBD1 as a possible D gene (6 bases). CDR3 size: 16 residues. CDR1 and CDR2 from the germline V gene are SGHRS and YFSETQ. V was shortened by 4 bases and J by 0 bases, with 15 bases between the two germline ends. The CDR3 DNA reads TGCGCCAGCAGCATCACAGGGACCACTAGCACAGATACGCAGTATTTT. Residues: CASSITGTTSTDTQYF.

This clonotype has at least ten counts. This rearrangement joins TRBV20-1 to TRBJ2-1, with TRBD2 matching over 12 bases. CDR3 length: 14 residues. CDR1 and CDR2 (germline): DFQATT, SNEGSKA (reference sequence). Trimming cost V 6 bases and J 8 bases; bases outside gene matches: 8. The CDR3 protein is CSAPNPSGGDEQFF. The CDR3 DNA sequence: TGCAGTGCCCCGAACCCTAGCGGGGGGGATGAGCAGTTCTTC.

This clonotype was detected a few times. This rearrangement joins TRBV5-6 to TRBJ2-7; 7 nucleotides line up with TRBD1. Germline-derived CDR1 and CDR2 are SGHDT and YYEEEE. The CDR3 loop spans 15 amino acids. Trimming at V came to 3 bases and at J to 0 bases, leaving 6 bases not matched to a gene. The CDR3 DNA follows: TGTGCCAGCAGCTCGACCCGGGACAGCTCCTACGAGCAGTACTTC. The encoded protein is CASSSTRDSSYEQYF.

This clonotype showed up many times. The rearrangement joins TRBV7-9 to TRBJ1-4; 9 bases map to TRBD1. The ends lost 3 bases at V and 4 bases at J; junction bases unmatched: 3. The germline CDR1 and CDR2 sequences are SEHNR and FQNEAQ (reference sequence). The CDR3 contains 15 residues. The CDR3 loop reads CASSFGDRDNEKLFF. CDR3 in DNA: TGTGCCAGCAGCTTCGGGGACAGGGATAATGAAAAACTGTTTTTT.

This clonotype was seen ten or more times. The genes are TRBV6-2 or TRBV6-3 and TRBJ1-5; D gene uncertain. Germline V gene lookup returns CDR1 MNHEY and CDR2 SVGEGT. The ends were cut back, 8 bases at V and 4 bases at J, with 9 bases in the middle. The length of the CDR3 is 12 residues. The CDR3 protein is CASGRRNQPQHF. The CDR3 DNA reads TGTGCCAGCGGACGGAGGAATCAGCCCCAGCATTTT.

This clonotype was counted ten times or more. This chain joins TRBV2 and TRBJ1-5; TRBD1 aligns across 9 bases. Germline lookup yields CDR1 SNHLY and CDR2 FYNNEI. The V and J ends lost 6 bases and 6 bases, in that order; junction bases with no gene match: 6. The CDR3 length is 14 residues. The DNA for the CDR3 is TGTGCCAGCAGCGGAGGGACAGGGACTCAGCCCCAGCATTTT. Protein product: CASSGGTGTQPQHF.

This clonotype was observed many times. This chain links TRBV18 with TRBJ2-6; D is unclear. This CDR3 is built from 15 residues. The V end was cut by 2 bases, the J end by 0 bases, with 5 bases between. The V gene's germline CDR1 is KGHSH and CDR2 LQKENI. CDR3 sequence (DNA): TGTGCCAGCTCACCATGGATCTCTGGGGCCAACGTCCTGACTTTC. Translated, it gives CASSPWISGANVLTF.

This clonotype was recorded many times. This chain uses TRBV4-2 with TRBJ1-5; no clear D. The V gene lost 1 base and the J gene lost 5 bases, with 6 bases spanning the gap. CDR3 length equals 13 residues. Germline V CDR1 and CDR2: LGHNA, YNFKEQ. The CDR3 sequence: CASSQVLDQPQHF. CDR3 DNA sequence: TGTGCCAGCAGCCAAGTCCTAGATCAGCCCCAGCATTTT.

The sample holds many counts of this clonotype. V gene TRBV9 combines with J gene TRBJ2-3; the match to TRBD2 covers 11 bases. V was clipped by 0 bases and J by 1 base; unmatched bases: 10. Germline CDR1 SGDLS, CDR2 YYNGEE. The CDR3 totals 19 residues. The CDR3 DNA reads as TGTGCCAGCAGCGTAGCGGGTAGCGGGGGGGCGAGCGGCACAGATACGCAGTATTTT. Translation gives CASSVAGSGGASGTDTQYF.

There are many counts of this clonotype. The chain is built from TRBV5-6 and TRBJ2-1; D gene unclear. Trimming removed 3 bases at V and 10 bases at J, with 23 bases between. The CDR3 covers 16 residues. Germline loops: CDR1 SGHDT, CDR2 YYEEEE. The CDR3 nucleotides read TGTGCCAGCAGCTCTCGCAGTCGACCCACGATGGTAGAGCAGTTCTTC. This codes for CASSSRSRPTMVEQFF.

This clonotype was recorded many times. The CDR3 nucleotides read TGCAGCGTAGTTACGGGACAGCCGGCCCCCTACGAGCAGTACTTC. It is translated as CSVVTGQPAPYEQYF. The V gene is TRBV29-1, the J gene TRBJ2-7, with 7 bases that match TRBD1. V gave up 6 bases and J gave up 2 bases; unmatched junction bases: 13. The CDR3 is 15 amino acids. Germline CDR1 SQVTM, CDR2 ANQGSEA.

This clonotype has a count of ten or more. V usage is TRBV20-1 and J usage is TRBJ1-5; possible D gene TRBD1, 5 bases. CDR3 length equals 14 residues. Germline-derived CDR1 and CDR2 are DFQATT and SNEGSKA (reference sequence). V was cut by 6 bases and J by 0 bases, with 12 bases left in between. In DNA, the CDR3 is TGCAGTGCATCTGGGGGGTTTAGCAATCAGCCCCAGCATTTT. Encoded protein: CSASGGFSNQPQHF.

This clonotype occurred many times. CDR3 nucleotides: TGTGCCAGCAGTTACTCGGGGCCTGGGGGTGGACAGCCCCAGCATTTT. Residues: CASSYSGPGGGQPQHF. V gene TRBV6-6 combines with J gene TRBJ1-5; weak D call: TRBD1 (5 bases). CDR3 size: 16 residues. CDR1 is MNHNY, CDR2 SVGAGI, per germline (reference sequence). The germline V and J ends were trimmed by 0 bases and 7 bases, with 16 bases remaining between them.

The table lists this clonotype with many counts. The chain carries TRBV5-1 and TRBJ2-7, with a weak D call TRBD1 (6 bases). CDR1 is SGHRS and CDR2 is YFSETQ in the germline V gene. Between the trimmed V and J ends, which lost 0 bases and 4 bases, there was a span of 8 bases. This CDR3 spans 13 amino acids. For the CDR3, the DNA is TGCGCCAGCAGCTTGGACAGGGAGTACGAGCAGTACTTC. Its translation is CASSLDREYEQYF.

This clonotype occurred many times. CDR3 DNA: TGTGCCAGCAGCCCGAATAGGAGGAGACAGGGATCCTATGGCTACACCTTC. Its protein is CASSPNRRRQGSYGYTF. The J gene is TRBJ1-2, the V gene TRBV6-6, with 7 bases lining up with TRBD1. The V gene's germline CDR1 is MNHNY and CDR2 SVGAGI (reference sequence). J gave up 4 bases and V 6 bases, and 17 bases lay outside the gene matches. The CDR3 spans 17 residues.

Ten or more counts support this clonotype. V gene TRBV9 combines with J gene TRBJ2-1, with D possibly being TRBD1 (6 bases). CDR1 SGDLS and CDR2 YYNGEE come from the germline V gene. This CDR3 is built from 13 residues. V was pared by 0 bases and J by 10 bases, with 11 bases between. The CDR3 region is CASSVVGQNEQFF. In DNA, the CDR3 is TGTGCCAGCAGCGTAGTCGGACAGAACGAGCAGTTCTTC.

This clonotype was detected many times. The chain is built from TRBV6-5 and TRBJ1-3; tentatively, D is TRBD1 (6 bases). The CDR3 contains 15 residues. V was trimmed by 2 bases and J by 2 bases, leaving 10 bases between them. The germline gives CDR1 MNHEY, CDR2 SVGAGI. The CDR3 nucleotides read TGTGCCAGCAGTTACCGGGGGGCCCCTGGAAACACCATATATTTT. Amino acids: CASSYRGAPGNTIYF.

This clonotype was detected ten times or more. The rearrangement links TRBV5-8 to TRBJ2-3; 14 positions match TRBD2. V dropped 4 bases and J dropped 2; count of bases not matched to a gene: 6. CDR1 and CDR2 (germline): SGHTS, YDEGEE. The CDR3 has 17 amino acids. The DNA for the CDR3 is TGTGCCAGCAGCCCCGGACTAGCGGGGGGCATCACAGATACGCAGTATTTT. It is translated as CASSPGLAGGITDTQYF.

The gene calls are TRBV20-1 and TRBJ2-3; TRBD2 matches at 10 bases. V lost 2 bases, J lost 5 bases, and 10 bases stayed unmatched. The CDR3 is 16 amino acids. Germline V CDR1 and CDR2: DFQATT, SNEGSKA (reference sequence). For the CDR3, the DNA is TGCAGTGCTAGACTAGCGGGGGTCACGCGGGGAGATACGCAGTATTTT. The encoded protein is CSARLAGVTRGDTQYF.

In this sample, this clonotype turned up many times. The rearrangement uses TRBV20-1 and TRBJ1-6; 7 nucleotides line up with TRBD1. With V trimmed by 4 bases and J by 10 bases, 7 bases remained unmatched. CDR1 and CDR2 from the germline V gene are DFQATT and SNEGSKA (reference sequence). This CDR3 has 13 residues. The CDR3 loop reads CSATDRVYSPLHF. The CDR3 region has the DNA TGCAGTGCTACCGACAGGGTCTACTCACCCCTCCACTTT.

This clonotype showed up many times. The rearrangement joins TRBV20-1 to TRBJ2-1; D ambiguous. Deletions cut 0 bases from V and 4 bases from J, with 16 bases between. Germline V gene data show CDR1 as DFQATT and CDR2 as SNEGSKA (reference sequence). The CDR3 is made up of 16 amino acids. The DNA of the CDR3 is TGCAGTGCTAGAGATGCTAGGGCAGGCGGATACAATGAGCAGTTCTTC. It yields the protein CSARDARAGGYNEQFF.

For this clonotype: A single base separates this from a much larger clone, so it may be a read error. The gene calls are TRBV2 and TRBJ1-6; possibly TRBD1 for D (5 bases). V lost 8 bases, J lost 10 bases, and 18 bases lay in between. The CDR3 extends over 14 amino acids. Germline V gene data show CDR1 as SNHLY and CDR2 as FYNNEI. CDR3 protein: CASGTGQSQSPLHF. In DNA form, the CDR3 reads TGTGCCAGCGGGACCGGACAATCCCAGTCACCCCTCCACTTT.

This clonotype was seen many times. DNA for the CDR3: TGTGCCAGCACCCTCAGAGGAAACAGCGATCAGCCCCAGCATTTT. It codes for CASTLRGNSDQPQHF. The rearrangement links TRBV27 to TRBJ1-5; no firm D call. The ends were cut back, 7 bases at V and 5 bases at J, with 18 bases in the middle. The germline V gene has CDR1 MNHEY and CDR2 SMNVEV (reference sequence). The CDR3 spans 15 residues.

This chain connects TRBV11-2 to TRBJ2-1; a weak D match, TRBD1 (5 bases). V dropped 1 base and J dropped 8 bases, with 15 bases sitting between them. The CDR3 consists of 15 residues. The germline V gene encodes CDR1 SGHAT and CDR2 FQNNGV. The CDR3 DNA follows: TGTGCCAGCAGCTTAGTGATCAGGGTTCGCGATGAGCAGTTCTTC. This codes for CASSLVIRVRDEQFF.

This clonotype was observed many times. The J gene is TRBJ1-6, the V gene TRBV20-1; 9 bases align to TRBD1. The CDR3 length is 19 residues. After removal of 1 base from V and 9 bases from J, the junction contained 19 bases not matched to a gene. Looked up from germline, CDR1 is DFQATT and CDR2 is SNEGSKA (reference sequence). DNA of the CDR3: TGCAGTGCTAGAGTACAGGGGGCAAACTTAATGGACCGCGCTTCACCCCTCCACTTT. Translated, it gives CSARVQGANLMDRASPLHF.

In this sample, this clonotype turned up many times. This chain joins TRBV12-3 or TRBV12-4 and TRBJ1-5; D remains unclear. The CDR3 length is 14 residues. Between the trimmed V and J ends, which lost 7 bases and 4 bases, there was a span of 14 bases. CDR3 sequence reads: CASTLTDENQPQHF. The DNA of the CDR3 is TGTGCCAGCACGCTGACGGACGAGAATCAGCCCCAGCATTTT.